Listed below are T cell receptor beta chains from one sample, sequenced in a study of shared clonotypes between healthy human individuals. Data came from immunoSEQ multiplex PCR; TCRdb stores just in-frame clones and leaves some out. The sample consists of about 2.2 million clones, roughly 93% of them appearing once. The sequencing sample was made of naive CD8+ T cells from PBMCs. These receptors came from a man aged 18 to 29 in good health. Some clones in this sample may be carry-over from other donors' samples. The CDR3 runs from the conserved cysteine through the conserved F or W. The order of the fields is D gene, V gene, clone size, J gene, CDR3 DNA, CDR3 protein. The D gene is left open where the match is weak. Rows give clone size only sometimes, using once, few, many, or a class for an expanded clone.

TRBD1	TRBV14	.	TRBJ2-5	TGTGCCAGCAGCCGGTACAGGGGCGACACCCAGTACTTC	CASSRYRGDTQYF
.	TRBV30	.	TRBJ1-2	TGTGCCTGGAGTCCCAGGTGGGACCCTGGGGAGGGCTACACCTTC	CAWSPRWDPGEGYTF
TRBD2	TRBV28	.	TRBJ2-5	TGTGCCAGCAGTTCTCTAGCGGGGCAAGAGACCCAGTACTTC	CASSSLAGQETQYF
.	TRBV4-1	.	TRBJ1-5	TGCGCCAGCAGCCAAGCCGGGGGGTTGAGCAATCAGCCCCAGCATTTT	CASSQAGGLSNQPQHF
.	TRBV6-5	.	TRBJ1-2	TGTGCCAGCAGTCCCGGACTGGATGGCTACACCTTC	CASSPGLDGYTF
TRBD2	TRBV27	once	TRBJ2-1	TGTGCCAGCAGTTACGGCGGGACTAGCAATGAGCAGTTCTTC	CASSYGGTSNEQFF
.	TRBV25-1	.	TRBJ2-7	TGTGCCAGCAGTCAAGCGGATTACTACGAGCAGTACTTC	CASSQADYYEQYF
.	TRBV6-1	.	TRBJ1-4	TGTGCCAGCAGTGAAGGGCAGCGGGAAAAACTGTTTTTT	CASSEGQREKLFF
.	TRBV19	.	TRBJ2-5	TGTGCCAGTAAGGACGGAAACAACTGGGAGACCCAGTACTTC	CASKDGNNWETQYF
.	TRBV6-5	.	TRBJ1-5	TGTGCCAGCAGTTACTCGGCAGGCGCTCAGCCCCAGCATTTT	CASSYSAGAQPQHF
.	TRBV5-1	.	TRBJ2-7	TGCGCCAGCAGCTTGGAGGCATCCGAGCAGTACTTC	CASSLEASEQYF
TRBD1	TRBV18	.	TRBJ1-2	TGTGCCAGCTCCCCGACAGGGTACAAGGACTATGGCTACACCTTC	CASSPTGYKDYGYTF
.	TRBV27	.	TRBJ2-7	TGTGCCAGCAGTTTATCTAGCTATCGGTCCTACGAGCAGTACTTC	CASSLSSYRSYEQYF
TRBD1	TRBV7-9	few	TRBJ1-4	TGTGCCAGCAGCCCAACAGGGGATAGAGCAAAACTGTTTTTT	CASSPTGDRAKLFF
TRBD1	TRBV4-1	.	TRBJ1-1	TGCGCCAGCAGCCAGGACAGGGGGGGGAGCACTGAAGCTTTCTTT	CASSQDRGGSTEAFF
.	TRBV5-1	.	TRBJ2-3	TGCGCCAGCAGCCTACTTTACGGGGATACGCAGTATTTT	CASSLLYGDTQYF
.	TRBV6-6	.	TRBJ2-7	TGTGCCAGCAGTTACACCCGATCTAGAGCCTACGAGCAGTACTTC	CASSYTRSRAYEQYF
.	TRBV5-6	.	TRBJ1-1	TGTGCCAGCAGCTTACTGACAGGAGATAATATGAACACTGAAGCTTTCTTT	CASSLLTGDNMNTEAFF
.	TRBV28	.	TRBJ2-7	TGTGCCAGCAGTTACCGGGGTGTAGGGGCGACGGAGCAGTACTTC	CASSYRGVGATEQYF
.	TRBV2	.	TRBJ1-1	TGTGCCAGCAGTGAAGGGGGGCTGGCTCTAACTGAAGCTTTCTTT	CASSEGGLALTEAFF
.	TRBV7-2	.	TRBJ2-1	TGTGCCAGCAGCTTCGGTGGCGGGCGCGGTGACCGCGCCTACAATGAGCAGTTCTTC	CASSFGGGRGDRAYNEQFF
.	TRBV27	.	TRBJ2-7	TGTGCCAGCAGTCTGCGGGACAGCTACGAGCAGTACTTC	CASSLRDSYEQYF
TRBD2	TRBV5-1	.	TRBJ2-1	TGCGCCAGCAGCTTGAGTAGGTCCAGGACTAGCGGGAGTGGTTACAATGAGCAGTTCTTC	CASSLSRSRTSGSGYNEQFF
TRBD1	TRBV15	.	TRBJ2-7	TGTGCCACCAGCAGAAGACAGGGTCCCTCCTACGAGCAGTACTTC	CATSRRQGPSYEQYF
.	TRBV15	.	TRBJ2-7	TGTGCCACCCGGGGCCGGGACGGACTAAACGAGCAGTACTTC	CATRGRDGLNEQYF
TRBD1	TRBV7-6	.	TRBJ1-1	TGTGCCAGCAGCCCGAGGACAGGCAATACGAACACTGAAGCTTTCTTT	CASSPRTGNTNTEAFF
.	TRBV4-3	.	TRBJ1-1	TGCGCCAGCAGCCAAGATCGGGGGGCTGGCACTGAAGCTTTCTTT	CASSQDRGAGTEAFF
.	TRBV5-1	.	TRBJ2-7	TGCGCCAGCAGCTTGGATCAGGGTTACGAGCAGTACTTC	CASSLDQGYEQYF
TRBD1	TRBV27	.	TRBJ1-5	TGTGCCAGCAGCCCATCACAGGGGGAGAGCAATCAGCCCCAGCATTTT	CASSPSQGESNQPQHF
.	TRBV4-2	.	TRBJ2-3	TGTGCCAGCAGCCAAGACGGGCAGGAGGGGACCACAGATACGCAGTATTTT	CASSQDGQEGTTDTQYF
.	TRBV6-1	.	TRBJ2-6	TGTGCCAGCAGTGTCCAACGGGGCTCTGGGGCCAACGTCCTGACTTTC	CASSVQRGSGANVLTF